This TCR beta chain was recovered during a study of T cell repertoires in cytomegalovirus infection. Study-wide background: It was the public TCR beta signatures that indicated both CMV infection and matching HLA type.

Looked up from germline, CDR1 is MGHRA and CDR2 is YSYEKL. Trimming took 0 bases from V and 2 from J; bases not matched to a gene: 4. The CDR3 is 16 amino acids. TCRdb re-analysed the reads in MiXCR, keeping a single row per CDR3 protein. This table has 90,000 to 120,000 distinct CDR3 sequences, less than 25% appearing once. This clonotype was counted only a few times. The sample consisted of CD8+ T cells from PBMCs. The V and J genes are TRBV4-1 and TRBJ1-5; 7 nucleotides agree with TRBD1. The receptor was derived from a human donor in good health (CMV status not recorded). Some clones in this sample may be carry-over from other donors' samples. The CDR3 sequence: CASSQEGGSGNQPQHF. The CDR3 DNA reads TGCGCCAGCAGCCAAGAAGGGGGCTCGGGCAATCAGCCCCAGCATTTT.